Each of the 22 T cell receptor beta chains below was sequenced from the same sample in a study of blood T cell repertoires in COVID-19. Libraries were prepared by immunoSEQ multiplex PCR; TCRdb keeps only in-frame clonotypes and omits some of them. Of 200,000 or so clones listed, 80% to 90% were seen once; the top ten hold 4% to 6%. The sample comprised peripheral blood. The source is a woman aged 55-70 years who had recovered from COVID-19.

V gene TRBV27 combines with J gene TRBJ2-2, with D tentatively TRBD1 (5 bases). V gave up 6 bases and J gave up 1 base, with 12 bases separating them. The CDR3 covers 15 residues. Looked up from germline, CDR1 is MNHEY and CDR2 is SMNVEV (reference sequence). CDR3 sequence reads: CASSPLTENTGELFF. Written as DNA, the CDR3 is TGTGCCAGCAGCCCGCTGACAGAGAACACCGGGGAGCTGTTTTTT.

The CDR3 region is CASSRGGQPNQPQHF. The CDR3, as DNA: TGTGCCAGCAGCCGCGGCGGGCAGCCCAATCAGCCCCAGCATTTT. The chain has TRBV9 and TRBJ1-5; D is uncertain. The CDR3 is 15 residues long. V lost 4 bases and J lost 3, with 14 bases in between. The germline V gene has CDR1 SGDLS and CDR2 YYNGEE.

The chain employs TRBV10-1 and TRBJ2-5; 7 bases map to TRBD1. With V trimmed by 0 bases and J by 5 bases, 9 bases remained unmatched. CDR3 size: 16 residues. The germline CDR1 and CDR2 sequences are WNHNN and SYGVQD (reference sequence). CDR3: CASSESSGGAYETQYF. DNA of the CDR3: TGCGCCAGCAGTGAGTCTTCAGGGGGAGCGTACGAGACCCAGTACTTC.

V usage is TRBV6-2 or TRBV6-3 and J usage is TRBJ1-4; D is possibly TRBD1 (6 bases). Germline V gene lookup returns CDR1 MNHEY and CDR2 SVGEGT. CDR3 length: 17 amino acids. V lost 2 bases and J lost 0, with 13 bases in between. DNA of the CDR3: TGTGCCAGCAGTTACCCTCCCGGGACAACAACTAATGAAAAACTGTTTTTT. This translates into CASSYPPGTTTNEKLFF.

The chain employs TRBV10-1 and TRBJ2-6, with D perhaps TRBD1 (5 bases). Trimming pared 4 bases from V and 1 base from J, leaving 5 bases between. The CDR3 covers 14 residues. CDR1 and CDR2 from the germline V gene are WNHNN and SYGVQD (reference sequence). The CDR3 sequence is CASSAGSGANVLTF. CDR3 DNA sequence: TGCGCCAGCAGTGCAGGGTCTGGGGCCAACGTCCTGACTTTC.

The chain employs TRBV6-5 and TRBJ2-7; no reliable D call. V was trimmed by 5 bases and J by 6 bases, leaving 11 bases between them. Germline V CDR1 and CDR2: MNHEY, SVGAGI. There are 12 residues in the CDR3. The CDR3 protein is CASSPSSTEQYF. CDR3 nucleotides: TGTGCCAGCAGTCCGAGTTCCACCGAGCAGTACTTC.

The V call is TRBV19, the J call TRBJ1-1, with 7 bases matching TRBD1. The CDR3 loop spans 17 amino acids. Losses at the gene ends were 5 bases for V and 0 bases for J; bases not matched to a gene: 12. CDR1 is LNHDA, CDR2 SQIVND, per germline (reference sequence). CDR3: CASSGTAIATMNTEAFF. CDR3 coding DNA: TGTGCCAGTAGTGGGACAGCGATAGCGACTATGAACACTGAAGCTTTCTTT. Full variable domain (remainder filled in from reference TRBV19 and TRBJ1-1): DGGITQSPKYLFRKEGQNVTLSCEQNLNHDAMYWYRQDPGQGLRLIYYSQIVNDFQKGDIAEGYSVSREKKESFPLTVTSAQKNPTAFYLCASSGTAIATMNTEAFFGQGTRLTVV.

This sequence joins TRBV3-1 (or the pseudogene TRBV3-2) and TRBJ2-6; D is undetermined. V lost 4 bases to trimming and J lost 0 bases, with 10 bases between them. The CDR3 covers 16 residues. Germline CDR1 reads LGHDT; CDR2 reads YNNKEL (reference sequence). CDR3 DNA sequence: TGTGCCAGCAGCCGCCGACTGACCTCTGGGGCCAACGTCCTGACTTTC. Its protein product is CASSRRLTSGANVLTF.

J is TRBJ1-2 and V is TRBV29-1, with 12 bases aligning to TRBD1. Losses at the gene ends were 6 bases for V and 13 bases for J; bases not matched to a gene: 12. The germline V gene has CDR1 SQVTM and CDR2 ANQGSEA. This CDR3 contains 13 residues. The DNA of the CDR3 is TGCAGCGTGTCGGGACAGGGGGCGTCCGCATTCACCTTC. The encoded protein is CSVSGQGASAFTF.

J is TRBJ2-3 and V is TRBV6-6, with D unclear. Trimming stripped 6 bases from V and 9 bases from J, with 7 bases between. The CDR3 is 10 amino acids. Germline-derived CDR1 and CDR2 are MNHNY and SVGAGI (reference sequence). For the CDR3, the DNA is TGTGCCAGCAGCTCCGGGACGCAGTATTTT. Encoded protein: CASSSGTQYF.

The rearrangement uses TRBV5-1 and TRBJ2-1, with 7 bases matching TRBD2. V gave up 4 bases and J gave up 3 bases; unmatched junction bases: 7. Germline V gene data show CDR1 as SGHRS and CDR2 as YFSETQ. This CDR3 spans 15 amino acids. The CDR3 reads CASSPGGGVYNEQFF. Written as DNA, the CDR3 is TGCGCCAGCAGCCCGGGGGGAGGAGTCTACAATGAGCAGTTCTTC.

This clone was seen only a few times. CDR3 sequence reads: CSVEMPMSSYNEQFF. The CDR3 nucleotides are TGCAGCGTTGAAATGCCTATGAGCTCCTACAATGAGCAGTTCTTC. V gene TRBV29-1 combines with J gene TRBJ2-1; D gene unclear. CDR3 length: 15 amino acids. V lost 2 bases, J lost 0 bases, and 11 bases lay in between. Germline V CDR1 and CDR2: SQVTM, ANQGSEA.

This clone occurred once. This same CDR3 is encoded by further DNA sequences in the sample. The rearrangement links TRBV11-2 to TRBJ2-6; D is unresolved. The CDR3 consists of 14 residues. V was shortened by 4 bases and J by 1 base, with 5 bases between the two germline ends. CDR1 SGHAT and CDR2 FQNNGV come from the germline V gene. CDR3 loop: CASSSLSGANVLTF. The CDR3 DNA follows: TGTGCCAGCAGCTCACTATCTGGGGCCAACGTCCTGACTTTC.

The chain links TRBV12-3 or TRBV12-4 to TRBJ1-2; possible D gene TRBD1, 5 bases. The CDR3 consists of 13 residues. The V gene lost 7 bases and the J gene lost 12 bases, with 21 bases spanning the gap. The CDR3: CASTTGPTVANTF. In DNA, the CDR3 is TGTGCCAGCACCACAGGCCCTACAGTGGCGAACACCTTC.

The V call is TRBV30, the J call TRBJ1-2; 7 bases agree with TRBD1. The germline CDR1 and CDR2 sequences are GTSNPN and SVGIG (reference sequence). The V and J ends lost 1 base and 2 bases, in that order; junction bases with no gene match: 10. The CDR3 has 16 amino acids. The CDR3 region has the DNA TGTGCCTGGAGTGACCAAGGGACAGTGTTAAACTATGGCTACACCTTC. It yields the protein CAWSDQGTVLNYGYTF.

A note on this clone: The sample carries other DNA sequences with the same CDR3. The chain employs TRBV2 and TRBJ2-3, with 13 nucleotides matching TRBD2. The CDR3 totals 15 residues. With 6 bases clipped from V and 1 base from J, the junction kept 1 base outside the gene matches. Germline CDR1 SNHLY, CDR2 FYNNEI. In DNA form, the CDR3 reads TGTGCCAGCAGCGGGACTAGCGGGGGCACAGATACGCAGTATTTT. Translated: CASSGTSGGTDTQYF. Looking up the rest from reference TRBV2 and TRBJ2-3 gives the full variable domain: EPEVTQTPSHQVTQMGQEVILRCVPISNHLYFYWYRQILGQKVEFLVSFYNNEISEKSEIFDDQFSVERPDGSNFTLKIRSTKLEDSAMYFCASSGTSGGTDTQYFGPGTRLTVL.

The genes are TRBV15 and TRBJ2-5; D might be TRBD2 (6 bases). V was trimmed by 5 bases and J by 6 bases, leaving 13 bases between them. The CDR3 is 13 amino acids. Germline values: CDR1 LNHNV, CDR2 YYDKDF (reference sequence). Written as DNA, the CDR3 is TGTGCCACCAGCCCCTCGGGAGTACAGACCCAGTACTTC. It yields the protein CATSPSGVQTQYF.

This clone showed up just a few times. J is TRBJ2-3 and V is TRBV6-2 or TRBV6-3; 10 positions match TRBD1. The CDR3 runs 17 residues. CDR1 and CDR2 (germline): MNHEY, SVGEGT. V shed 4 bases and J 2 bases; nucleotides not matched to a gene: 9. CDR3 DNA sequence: TGTGCCAGCAGTTCTTTTCCGGGACAGGGGTACACAGATACGCAGTATTTT. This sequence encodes CASSSFPGQGYTDTQYF.

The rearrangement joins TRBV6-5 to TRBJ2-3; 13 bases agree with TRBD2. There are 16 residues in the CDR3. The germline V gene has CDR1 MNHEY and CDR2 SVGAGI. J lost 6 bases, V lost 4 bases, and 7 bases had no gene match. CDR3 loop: CASSWPTSGGRDTQYF. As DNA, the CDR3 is TGTGCCAGCAGTTGGCCGACTAGCGGGGGGCGGGATACGCAGTATTTT.

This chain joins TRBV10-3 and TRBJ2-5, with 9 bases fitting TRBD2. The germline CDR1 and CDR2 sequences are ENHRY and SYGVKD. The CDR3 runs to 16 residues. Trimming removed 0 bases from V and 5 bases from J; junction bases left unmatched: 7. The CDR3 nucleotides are TGTGCCATCAGTGAGTCGGCGCGGGGGGGCAAGGAGACCCAGTACTTC. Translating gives CAISESARGGKETQYF.

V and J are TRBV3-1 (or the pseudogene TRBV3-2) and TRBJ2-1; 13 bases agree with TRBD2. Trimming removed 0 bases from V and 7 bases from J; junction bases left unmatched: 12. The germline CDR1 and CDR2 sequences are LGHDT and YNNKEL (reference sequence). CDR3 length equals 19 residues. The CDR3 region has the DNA TGTGCCAGCAGCCAAGAAGTGCGCTGGACTAGCGGGGGCTGGAATGAGCAGTTCTTC. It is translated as CASSQEVRWTSGGWNEQFF.

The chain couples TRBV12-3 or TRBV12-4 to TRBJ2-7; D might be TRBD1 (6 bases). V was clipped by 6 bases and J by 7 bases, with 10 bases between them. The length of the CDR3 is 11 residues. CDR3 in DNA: TGTGCCAGCAGGGGAAGGGGGGAGCAGTACTTC. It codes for CASRGRGEQYF.